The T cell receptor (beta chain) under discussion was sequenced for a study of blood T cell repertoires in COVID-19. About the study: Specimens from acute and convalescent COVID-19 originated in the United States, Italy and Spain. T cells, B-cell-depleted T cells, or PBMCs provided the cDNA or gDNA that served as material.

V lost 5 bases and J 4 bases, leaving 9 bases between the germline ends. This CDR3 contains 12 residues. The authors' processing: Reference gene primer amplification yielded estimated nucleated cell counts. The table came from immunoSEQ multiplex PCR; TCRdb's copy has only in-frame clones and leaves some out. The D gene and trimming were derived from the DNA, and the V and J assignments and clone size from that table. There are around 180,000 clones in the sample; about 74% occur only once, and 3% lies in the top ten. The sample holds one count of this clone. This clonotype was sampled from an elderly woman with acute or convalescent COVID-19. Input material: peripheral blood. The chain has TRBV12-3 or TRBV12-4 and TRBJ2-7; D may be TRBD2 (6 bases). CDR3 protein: CASSRGIYEQYF. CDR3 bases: TGTGCCAGCAGTCGGGGGATTTACGAGCAGTACTTC.